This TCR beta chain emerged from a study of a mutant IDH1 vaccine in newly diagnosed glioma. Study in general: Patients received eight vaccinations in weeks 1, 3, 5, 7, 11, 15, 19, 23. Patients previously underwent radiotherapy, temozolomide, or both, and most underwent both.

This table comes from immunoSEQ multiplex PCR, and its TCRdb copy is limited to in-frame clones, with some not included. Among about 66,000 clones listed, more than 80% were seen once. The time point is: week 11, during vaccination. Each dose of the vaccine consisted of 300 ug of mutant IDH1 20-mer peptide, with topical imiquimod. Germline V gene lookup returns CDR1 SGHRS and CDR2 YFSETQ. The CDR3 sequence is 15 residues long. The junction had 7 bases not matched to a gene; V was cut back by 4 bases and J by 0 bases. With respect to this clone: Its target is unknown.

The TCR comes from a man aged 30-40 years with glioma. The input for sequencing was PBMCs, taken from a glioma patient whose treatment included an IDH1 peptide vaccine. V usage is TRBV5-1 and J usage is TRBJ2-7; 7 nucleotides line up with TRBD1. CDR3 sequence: CASSPRGGSSYEQYF. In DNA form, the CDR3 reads TGCGCCAGCAGCCCCCGAGGGGGCAGCTCCTACGAGCAGTACTTC.